This entry describes one TCR beta chain. Its target is not known. At sampling all donors were nominally healthy, likely with unrecorded immune exposures. This entry belongs to a study of cytomegalovirus exposure and HLA in healthy donors. Study conclusions and caveats: For most TCR sequences rarity was the rule, although some public TCRs occurred in many donors. There were a few CMV-associated chains whose specificity for CMV antigens was confirmed in vitro.

Vbeta (60) and Jbeta (13) primers were used in the PCR. As originally analysed: An analysis that came later counted tens of millions of unique TCR beta chains, approximately 10 million shared. Sequencing was performed with immunoSEQ multiplex PCR; in TCRdb, only in-frame clones are kept and a portion is missing. V and J calls and clone size are as listed in that table; D and trimming were resolved from the DNA. In the table there are around 150,000 clones, roughly 75% of which are singletons. Sequenced: PBMCs. This TCR came from a man between 18 and 35 years old in good health and CMV-seronegative.

CDR3 bases: TGTGCCAGTAGTACCGGAACAGGGTATCGGGAAAAACTGTTTTTT. Its protein is CASSTGTGYREKLFF. V usage is TRBV19 and J usage is TRBJ1-4, with D maybe TRBD1 (6 bases). Trimming took off 4 bases at V and 8 bases at J, with 17 bases between the two ends. CDR3 length: 15 amino acids. Germline lookup yields CDR1 LNHDA and CDR2 SQIVND (reference sequence).